This entry features one T cell receptor beta chain sequence. The antigen is unknown. These data come from a study of monozygotic twins with inflammatory bowel disease. The study, taken as a whole, reports: Among the T cells, different subtypes could not be distinguished.

Blood, 2 to 2.5 ml, was drawn per donor. From its re-call of the 5' RACE reads, TCRdb lists each CDR3 protein once, without DNA. This sample's clone table lists over 200,000 distinct CDR3 sequences. In germline, CDR1 is LNHDA, CDR2 SQIVND (reference sequence). The CDR3 length is 15 residues. This sequence joins TRBV19 and TRBJ1-5; lacking DNA, the TRBD1 call made by TCRdb goes unchecked. Sequenced: blood. This clonotype was obtained from a human donor with ulcerative colitis or Crohn's disease, or a healthy co-twin of an affected twin (not recorded which). This chain's CDR3 is CASSSRDTDNQPQHF.